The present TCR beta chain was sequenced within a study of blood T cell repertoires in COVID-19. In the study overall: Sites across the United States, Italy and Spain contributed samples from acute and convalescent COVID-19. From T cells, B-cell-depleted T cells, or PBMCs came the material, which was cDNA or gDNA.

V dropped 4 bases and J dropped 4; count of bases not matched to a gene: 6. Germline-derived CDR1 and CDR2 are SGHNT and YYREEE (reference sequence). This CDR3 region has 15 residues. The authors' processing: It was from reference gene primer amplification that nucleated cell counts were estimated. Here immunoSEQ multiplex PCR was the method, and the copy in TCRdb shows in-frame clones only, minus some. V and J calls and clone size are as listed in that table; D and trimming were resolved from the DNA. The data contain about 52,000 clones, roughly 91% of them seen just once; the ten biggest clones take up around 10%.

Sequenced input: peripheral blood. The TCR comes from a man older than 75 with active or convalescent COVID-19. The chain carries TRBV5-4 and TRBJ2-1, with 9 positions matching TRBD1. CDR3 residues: CASSIGTGLYNEQFF. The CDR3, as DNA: TGTGCCAGCAGCATCGGGACAGGGCTTTACAATGAGCAGTTCTTC. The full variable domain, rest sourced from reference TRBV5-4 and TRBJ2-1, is ETGVTQSPTHLIKTRGQQVTLRCSSQSGHNTVSWYQQALGQGPQFIFQYYREEENGRGNFPPRFSGLQFPNYSSELNVNALELDDSALYLCASSIGTGLYNEQFFGPGTRLTVL.